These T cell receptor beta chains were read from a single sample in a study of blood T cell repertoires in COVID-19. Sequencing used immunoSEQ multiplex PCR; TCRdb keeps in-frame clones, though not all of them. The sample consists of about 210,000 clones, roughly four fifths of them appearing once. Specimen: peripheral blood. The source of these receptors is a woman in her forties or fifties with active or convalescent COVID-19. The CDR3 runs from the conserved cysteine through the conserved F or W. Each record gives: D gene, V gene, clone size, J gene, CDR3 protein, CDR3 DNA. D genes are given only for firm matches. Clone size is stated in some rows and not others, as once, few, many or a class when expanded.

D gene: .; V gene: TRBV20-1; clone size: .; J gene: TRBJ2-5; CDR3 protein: CSARRQETQYF; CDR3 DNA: TGCAGTGCTAGGCGGCAAGAGACCCAGTACTTC
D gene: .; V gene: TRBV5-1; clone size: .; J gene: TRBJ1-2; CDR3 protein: CASSSGTEGRNYGYTF; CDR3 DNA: TGCGCCAGCAGCTCAGGAACGGAGGGACGGAACTATGGCTACACCTTC
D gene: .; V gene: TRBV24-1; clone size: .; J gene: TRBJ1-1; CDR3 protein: CATSDFEGERVFDTEAFF; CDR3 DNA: TGTGCCACCAGTGATTTTGAGGGAGAAAGGGTCTTTGACACTGAAGCTTTCTTT
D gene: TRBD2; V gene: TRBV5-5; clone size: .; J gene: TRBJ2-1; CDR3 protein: CASSSPSGVGEQFF; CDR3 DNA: TGTGCCAGCAGCTCGCCTAGCGGGGTAGGTGAGCAGTTCTTC
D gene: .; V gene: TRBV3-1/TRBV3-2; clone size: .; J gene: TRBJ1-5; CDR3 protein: CASSQSRGTQPQHF; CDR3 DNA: TGTGCCAGCAGCCAATCCAGGGGAACTCAGCCCCAGCATTTT
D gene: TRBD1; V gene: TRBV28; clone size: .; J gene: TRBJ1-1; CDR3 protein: CASSQDRVNTEAFF; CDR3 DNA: TGTGCCAGCAGCCAGGACAGGGTGAACACTGAAGCTTTCTTT
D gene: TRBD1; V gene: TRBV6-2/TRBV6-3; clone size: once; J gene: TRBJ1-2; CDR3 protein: CASSYSGQGEGYTF; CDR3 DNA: TGTGCCAGCAGTTACTCTGGGCAGGGGGAAGGCTACACCTTC
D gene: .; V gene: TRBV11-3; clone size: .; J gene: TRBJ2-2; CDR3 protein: CASSLHFAGELFF; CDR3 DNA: TGTGCCAGCAGCTTACATTTTGCCGGGGAGCTGTTTTTT
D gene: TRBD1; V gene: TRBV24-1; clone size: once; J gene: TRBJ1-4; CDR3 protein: CATSEGQGTNEKLFF; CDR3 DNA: TGTGCCACCAGTGAAGGACAGGGTACTAATGAAAAACTGTTTTTT
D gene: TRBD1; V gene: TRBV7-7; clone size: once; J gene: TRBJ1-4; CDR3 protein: CASSPGTGGIEEKLFF; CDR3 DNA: TGTGCCAGCAGCCCAGGGACAGGGGGCATTGAAGAAAAACTGTTTTTT
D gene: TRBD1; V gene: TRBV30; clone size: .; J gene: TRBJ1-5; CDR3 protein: CAWIRDRVFFSGNQPQHF; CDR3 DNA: TGTGCCTGGATCCGTGACAGGGTTTTTTTTTCGGGCAATCAGCCCCAGCATTTT
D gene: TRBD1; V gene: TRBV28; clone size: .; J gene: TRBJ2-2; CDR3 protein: CASSVRTGNTGELFF; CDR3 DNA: TGTGCCAGCAGTGTAAGGACAGGGAACACCGGGGAGCTGTTTTTT
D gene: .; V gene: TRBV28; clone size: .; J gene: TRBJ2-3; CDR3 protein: CASSFVAASTDTQYF; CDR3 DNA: TGTGCCAGCAGTTTTGTAGCGGCTAGCACAGATACGCAGTATTTT
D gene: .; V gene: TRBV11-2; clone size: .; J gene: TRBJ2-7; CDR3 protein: CASREQGYEQYF; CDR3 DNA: TGTGCCAGCAGAGAACAGGGCTACGAGCAGTACTTC
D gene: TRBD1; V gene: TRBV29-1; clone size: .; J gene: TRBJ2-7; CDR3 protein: CSVGRGQVYEQYF; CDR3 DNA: TGCAGCGTTGGAAGAGGACAGGTCTACGAGCAGTACTTC
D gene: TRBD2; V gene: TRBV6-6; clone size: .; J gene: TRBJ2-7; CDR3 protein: CASSWDSGRNEQYF; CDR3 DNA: TGTGCCAGCAGCTGGGATAGCGGGAGAAACGAGCAGTACTTC
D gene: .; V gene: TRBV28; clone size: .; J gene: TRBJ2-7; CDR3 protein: CASSSPRGAGTTYEQYF; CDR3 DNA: TGTGCCAGCAGTTCTCCCCGGGGGGCAGGGACAACCTACGAGCAGTACTTC
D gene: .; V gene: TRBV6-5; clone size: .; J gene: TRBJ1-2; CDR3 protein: CASSYNRGAGGYTF; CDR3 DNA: TGTGCCAGCAGTTATAACCGGGGGGCAGGTGGCTACACCTTC
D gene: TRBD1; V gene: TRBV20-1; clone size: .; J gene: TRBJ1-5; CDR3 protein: CSASQGQGDQPQHF; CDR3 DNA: TGCAGTGCTAGTCAAGGACAGGGGGATCAGCCCCAGCATTTT
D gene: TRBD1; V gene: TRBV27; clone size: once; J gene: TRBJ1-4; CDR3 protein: CASSSDRANEKLFF; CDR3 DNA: TGTGCCAGCAGTTCCGACAGGGCCAATGAAAAACTGTTTTTT
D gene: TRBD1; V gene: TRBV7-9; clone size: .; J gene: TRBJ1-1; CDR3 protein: CASSFETGYAFF; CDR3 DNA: TGTGCCAGCAGCTTCGAGACAGGGTACGCTTTCTTT
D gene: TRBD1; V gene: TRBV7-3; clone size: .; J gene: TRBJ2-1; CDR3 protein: CASSLMGQGATEQFF; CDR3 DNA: TGTGCCAGCAGCTTAATGGGACAGGGGGCAACTGAGCAGTTCTTC
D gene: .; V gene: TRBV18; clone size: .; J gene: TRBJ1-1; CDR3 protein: CASSLSRDTEAFF; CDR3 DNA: TGTGCCAGCTCACTTTCCCGGGACACTGAAGCTTTCTTT
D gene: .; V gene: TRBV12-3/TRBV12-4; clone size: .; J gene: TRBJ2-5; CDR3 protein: CASRRNSGTQYF; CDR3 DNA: TGTGCCAGCAGGCGGAACAGCGGGACCCAGTACTTC
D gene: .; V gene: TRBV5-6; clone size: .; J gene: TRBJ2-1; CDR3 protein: CASSSQGWDNEQFF; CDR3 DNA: TGTGCCAGCAGCTCCCAGGGGTGGGACAATGAGCAGTTCTTC
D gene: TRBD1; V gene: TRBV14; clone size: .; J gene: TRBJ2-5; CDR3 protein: CASSRGTAGGETQYF; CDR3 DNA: TGTGCCAGCAGCCGTGGGACCGCAGGGGGAGAGACCCAGTACTTC
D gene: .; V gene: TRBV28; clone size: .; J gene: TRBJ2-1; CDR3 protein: CASSLVSSQFF; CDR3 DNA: TGTGCCAGCAGTTTAGTGAGTTCGCAGTTCTTC
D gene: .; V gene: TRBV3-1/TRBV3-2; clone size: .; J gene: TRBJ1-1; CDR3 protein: CASGDRPGRAFF; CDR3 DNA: TGTGCCAGCGGCGACAGGCCCGGGAGGGCTTTCTTT
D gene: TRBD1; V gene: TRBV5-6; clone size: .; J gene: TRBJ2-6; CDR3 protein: CASSAGTGLSGANVLTF; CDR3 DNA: TGTGCCAGCAGCGCCGGGACAGGCCTCTCTGGGGCCAACGTCCTGACTTTC
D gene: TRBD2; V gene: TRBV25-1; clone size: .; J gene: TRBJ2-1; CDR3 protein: CASSEMGLGNNEQFF; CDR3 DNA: TGTGCCAGCAGTGAAATGGGACTAGGGAATAATGAGCAGTTCTTC
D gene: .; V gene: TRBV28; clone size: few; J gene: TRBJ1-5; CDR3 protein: CASSFPMAYQPQHF; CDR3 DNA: TGTGCCAGCAGTTTCCCCATGGCCTATCAGCCCCAGCATTTT
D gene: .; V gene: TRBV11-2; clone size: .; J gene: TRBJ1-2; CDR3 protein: CASSYSRDTVYGYTF; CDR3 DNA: TGTGCCAGCAGCTACTCCCGGGACACGGTCTATGGCTACACCTTC
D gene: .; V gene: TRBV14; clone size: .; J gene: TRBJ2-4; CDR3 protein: CASSRTRGNIQYF; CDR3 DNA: TGTGCCAGCAGCCGAACAAGGGGAAACATTCAGTACTTC
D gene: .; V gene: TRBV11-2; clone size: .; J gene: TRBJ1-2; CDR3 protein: CASSLDRGGPRGYTF; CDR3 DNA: TGTGCCAGCAGCTTAGATAGGGGAGGGCCCCGCGGCTACACCTTC
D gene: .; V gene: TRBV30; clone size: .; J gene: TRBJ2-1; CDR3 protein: CAWSVPEGGNEQFF; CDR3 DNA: TGTGCCTGGAGTGTACCGGAGGGGGGGAATGAGCAGTTCTTC
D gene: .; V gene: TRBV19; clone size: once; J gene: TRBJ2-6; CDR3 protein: CASSWALGANVLTF; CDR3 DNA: TGTGCCAGTAGTTGGGCATTAGGGGCCAACGTCCTGACTTTC
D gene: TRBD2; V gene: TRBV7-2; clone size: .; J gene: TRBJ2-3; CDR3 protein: CASSLERGGLGTQYF; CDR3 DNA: TGTGCCAGCAGCTTAGAAAGGGGGGGACTAGGTACGCAGTATTTT
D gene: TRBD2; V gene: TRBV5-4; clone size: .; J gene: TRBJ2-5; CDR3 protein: CASSSASGRETQYF; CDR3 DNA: TGTGCCAGCAGCTCCGCTAGCGGGAGGGAGACCCAGTACTTC
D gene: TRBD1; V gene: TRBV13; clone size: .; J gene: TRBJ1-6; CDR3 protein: CASSHRGSNSNSPLHF; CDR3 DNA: TGTGCCAGCAGCCACAGGGGAAGTAATAGTAATTCACCCCTCCACTTT
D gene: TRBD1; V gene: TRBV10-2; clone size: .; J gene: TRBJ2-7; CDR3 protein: CASSERGQVTYEQYF; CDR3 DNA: TGCGCCAGCAGTGAGCGGGGACAGGTCACCTACGAGCAGTACTTC
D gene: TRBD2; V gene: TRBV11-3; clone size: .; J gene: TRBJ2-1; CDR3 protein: CASSPSSGYNEQFF; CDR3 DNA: TGTGCCAGCAGCCCAAGTAGCGGGTACAATGAGCAGTTCTTC
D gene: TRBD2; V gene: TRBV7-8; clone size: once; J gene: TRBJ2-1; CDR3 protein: CASSFSGGGYNDGFF; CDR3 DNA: TGTGCCAGCAGCTTTAGCGGGGGAGGCTACAATGACGGGTTCTTC
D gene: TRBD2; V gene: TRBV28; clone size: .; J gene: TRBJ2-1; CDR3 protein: CASSFLAGVAFYNEQFF; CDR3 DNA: TGTGCCAGCAGTTTCCTAGCGGGAGTCGCGTTTTACAATGAGCAGTTCTTC
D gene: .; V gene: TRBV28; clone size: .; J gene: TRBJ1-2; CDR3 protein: CASNSNYGYTF; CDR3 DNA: TGTGCCAGCAACTCTAACTATGGCTACACCTTC
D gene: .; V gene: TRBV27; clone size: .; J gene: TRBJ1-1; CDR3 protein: CASRVWRNTEAFF; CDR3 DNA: TGTGCCAGCAGGGTATGGAGGAACACTGAAGCTTTCTTT
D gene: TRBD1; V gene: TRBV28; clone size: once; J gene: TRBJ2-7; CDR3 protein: CASSSGQPSYEQYF; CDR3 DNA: TGTGCCAGCAGTTCGGGACAGCCGTCCTACGAGCAGTACTTC
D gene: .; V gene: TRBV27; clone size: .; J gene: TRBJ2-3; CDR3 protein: CASSLSRQGSTDTQYF; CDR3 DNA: TGTGCCAGCAGTTTATCGCGGCAGGGGAGCACAGATACGCAGTATTTT